This TCR beta chain stems from a study of shared clonotypes between healthy human individuals. Assay: immunoSEQ multiplex PCR; the TCRdb copy retains only in-frame clones and omits some. Of more than 2,000,000 clones listed, over 85% are singletons. In this sample, this clone turned up a few times. The antigen remains unidentified. Study outcomes and limitations: Expectations were that clonotype sharing among donors would be affected by sequencing depth. The naive CD4 repertoires of several donors were compared, and roughly 5% of clonotypes were shared.

This CDR3 is built from 15 residues. The germline V gene has CDR1 KGHSH and CDR2 LQKENI. V was shortened by 0 bases and J by 6 bases, with 11 bases between the two germline ends. The chain links TRBV18 to TRBJ1-4; unclear D gene. The sequence derives from a man between 18 and 29 years old in good health. Some clones in this sample may be carry-over from other donors' samples. Sequenced input: naive CD4+ T cells from PBMCs. This sample's subset: CD45RA+ positively selected. DNA for the CDR3: TGTGCCAGCTCACCACCGGGAGGGTCTGATGAAAAACTGTTTTTT. Its translation: CASSPPGGSDEKLFF.